This T cell receptor (beta chain) was identified during a study of breast tumors, draining lymph nodes, adjacent tissues. A single record per CDR3 protein comes from TCRdb applying MiXCR to the multiplex PCR reads. The sample holds 85,000 to 130,000 distinct CDR3 sequences, about 29% seen once. This clonotype was detected ten times or more. The antigen is undetermined. Study-wide points: That most tumor T cells come from lymph nodes remained unproven. Tumors had less TCR diversity than lymph nodes, more than nontumor tissue. Compared with basal-like, luminal-like tumors shared significantly more repertoire with nontumor tissue.

The lymph nodes were axillary draining lymph nodes from breast cancer patients. The CDR3 loop spans 17 amino acids. After removal of 2 bases from V and 3 bases from J, the junction contained 10 bases not matched to a gene. Germline CDR1 reads MNHEY; CDR2 reads SVGEGT. The sequence came from a female donor with breast cancer. Some clones in this sample may be carry-over from other donors' samples. J is TRBJ2-3 and V is TRBV6-2 or TRBV6-3, with 8 nucleotides matching TRBD2. Material for sequencing was axillary lymph node tissue. The CDR3 region is CASSYTNGRASTDTQYF. The CDR3 region has the DNA TGTGCCAGCAGTTACACCAACGGGAGGGCCTCTACAGATACGCAGTATTTT.